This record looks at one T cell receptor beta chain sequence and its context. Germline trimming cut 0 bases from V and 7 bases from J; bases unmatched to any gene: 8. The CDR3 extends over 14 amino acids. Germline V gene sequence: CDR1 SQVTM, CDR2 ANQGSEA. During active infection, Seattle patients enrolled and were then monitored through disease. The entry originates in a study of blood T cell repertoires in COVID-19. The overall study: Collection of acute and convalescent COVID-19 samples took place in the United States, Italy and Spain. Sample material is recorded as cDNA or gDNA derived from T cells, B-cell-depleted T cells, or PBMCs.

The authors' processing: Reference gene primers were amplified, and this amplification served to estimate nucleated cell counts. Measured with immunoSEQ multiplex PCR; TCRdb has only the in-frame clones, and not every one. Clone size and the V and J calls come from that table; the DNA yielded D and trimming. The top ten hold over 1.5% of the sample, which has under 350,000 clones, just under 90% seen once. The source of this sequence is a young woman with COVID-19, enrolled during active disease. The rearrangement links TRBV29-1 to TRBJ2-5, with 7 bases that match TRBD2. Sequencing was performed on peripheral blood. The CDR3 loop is CSVEDRRREGTQYF. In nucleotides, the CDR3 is TGCAGCGTTGAAGATCGAAGAAGGGAGGGGACCCAGTACTTC.